The T cell receptor (beta chain) described here comes from a study of blood T cell repertoires in COVID-19 (dated by TCRdb to 2018 to 2021). For context, the study as a whole: Samples covering the acute and convalescent phases of COVID-19 were provided by collaborators in the United States, Italy and Spain. Where HLA class I and class II types were available, the types were taken from metadata supplied by the sample provider, not from assay-based typing. A freely available public database, intended as a resource for researchers studying the immune response to SARS-CoV-2, is where the repertoires were released. Subjects who had been exposed to COVID-19, were actively infected with it, or had recovered from it provided the deeply sampled blood TCRbeta repertoires that made up the dataset. The samples were drawn from the first 160 participants of the ongoing ImmuneRACE study and from some 1,300 subjects provided by 6 global collaborators. The prospective study material was composed of cDNA or gDNA derived from T cells, B-cell-depleted T cells, or PBMCs. Nearly every sample came with metadata listing a de-identified subject ID, COVID-19 status, age in years and sex.

The immunoSEQ Assay, a bias-controlled multiplex PCR, was used to amplify TCRbeta CDR3 regions from genomic DNA. Turning to the authors' computational methods: Within the assay, amplification of reference gene primers was used to estimate how many nucleated cells each sample contained. To quantify the absolute abundance of each unique TCRbeta CDR3 rearrangement, sequence reads were collapsed and filtered. For each sample, productive Simpson clonality was calculated as the square root of Simpson's diversity index across productive rearrangements. Sourced from immuneACCESS, this table was stored by TCRdb with only in-frame sequences that have V and J called. A share of the clones is absent; for the studies checked, an unresolved V gene accounts for under half, and the remainder has no known explanation. V, J and clone size are taken as reported in that table, and D and trimming were inferred from the DNA itself. The sample has about 330,000 clones on record, more than 70% of them singletons. In total, the top ten clones hold less than 6% of the sample.

The germline V gene sets CDR1 to MGHRA and CDR2 to YSYEKL. Germline trimming amounts to 4 bases on V and 4 bases on J, with 6 as the count of junction bases outside the gene matches. The cysteine opens and the phenylalanine closes a CDR3 of 16 amino acids. CDR3 DNA only is kept here, 48 bases in frame from base 1. Points on this clone: Its antigen remains undetermined. No much larger clone is present one base from it, and per-base qualities are unavailable.

Broad study findings and their caveats: The quantity of clinical and demographic metadata differed by source and by participant and was supplied without curation.

Participants in the prospective study were enrolled through a virtual design, were aged roughly 18 to 100 years, and lived in approximately 24 United States geographic areas. In the prospective study, participants were assigned to cohorts based on the clinical history participants reported in a screening survey and a study questionnaire. Recovered participants in ImmuneRACE Cohort 3 were defined as having two consecutive negative NP/OP PCR tests, clearance from a healthcare professional, or resolution of symptoms. In the prospective study, mobile phlebotomists collected whole blood, serum and a nasopharyngeal or oropharyngeal swab from each participant. Prospective study participants could optionally give additional blood draws and questionnaires over an approximately two-month period. Before DNA extraction, blood samples from the prospective study were shipped at room temperature or frozen.

The sequence links TRBV4-1 to TRBJ1-5; TRBD1 agrees with 11 junctional bases. Sequencing used PBMCs or T cells enriched from blood (not recorded which). This receptor was identified in a woman younger than 45 who had recovered from COVID-19. The nucleotide sequence reads as follows: TGCGCCAGCAGCCTGTCCGGGACAGGGGGGAATCAGCCCCAGCATTTT. This is translated as CASSLSGTGGNQPQHF.